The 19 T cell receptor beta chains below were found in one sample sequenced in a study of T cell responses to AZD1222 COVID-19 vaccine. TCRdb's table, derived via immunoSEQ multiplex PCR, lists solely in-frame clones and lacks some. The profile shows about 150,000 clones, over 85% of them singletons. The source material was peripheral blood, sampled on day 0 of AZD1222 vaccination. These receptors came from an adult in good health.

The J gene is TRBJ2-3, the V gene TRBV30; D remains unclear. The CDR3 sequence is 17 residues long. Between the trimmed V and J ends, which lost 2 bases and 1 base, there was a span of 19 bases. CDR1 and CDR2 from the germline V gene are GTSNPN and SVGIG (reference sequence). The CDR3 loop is CAWSHGVTSTGTDTQYF. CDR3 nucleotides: TGTGCCTGGAGTCATGGTGTGACGAGCACCGGCACAGATACGCAGTATTTT. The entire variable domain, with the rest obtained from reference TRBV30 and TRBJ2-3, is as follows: SQTIHQWPATLVQPVGSPLSLECTVEGTSNPNLYWYRQAAGRGLQLLFYSVGIGQISSEVPQNLSASRPQDRQFILSSKKLLLSDSGFYLCAWSHGVTSTGTDTQYFGPGTRLTVL.

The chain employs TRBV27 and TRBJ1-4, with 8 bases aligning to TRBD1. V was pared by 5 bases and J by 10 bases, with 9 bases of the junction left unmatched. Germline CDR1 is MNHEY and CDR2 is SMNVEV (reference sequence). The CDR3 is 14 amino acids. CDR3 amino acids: CASSAIRGLGKLFF. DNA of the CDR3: TGTGCCAGCAGTGCGATCAGGGGGCTTGGAAAACTGTTTTTT.

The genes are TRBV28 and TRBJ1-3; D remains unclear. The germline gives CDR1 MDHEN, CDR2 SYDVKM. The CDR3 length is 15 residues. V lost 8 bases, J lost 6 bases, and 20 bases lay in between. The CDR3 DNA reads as TGTGCCAGCGGAACCAGCCTATTTCTGGAAAACACCATATATTTT. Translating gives CASGTSLFLENTIYF.

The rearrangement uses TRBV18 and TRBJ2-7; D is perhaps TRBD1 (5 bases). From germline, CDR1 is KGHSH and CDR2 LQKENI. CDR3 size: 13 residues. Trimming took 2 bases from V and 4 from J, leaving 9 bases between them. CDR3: CASSPTQDYEQYF. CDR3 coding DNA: TGTGCCAGCTCACCAACACAGGATTACGAGCAGTACTTC.

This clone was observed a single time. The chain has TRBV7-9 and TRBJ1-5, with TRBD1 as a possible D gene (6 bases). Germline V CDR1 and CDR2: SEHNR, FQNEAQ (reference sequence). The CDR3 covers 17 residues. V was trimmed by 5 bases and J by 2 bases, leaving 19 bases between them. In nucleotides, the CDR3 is TGTGCCAGCAGCCCCGAGGGGGGGCGCCCGGGCAATCAGCCCCAGCATTTT. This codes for CASSPEGGRPGNQPQHF. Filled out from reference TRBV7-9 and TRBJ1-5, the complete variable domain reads DTGVSQNPRHKITKRGQNVTFRCDPISEHNRLYWYRQTLGQGPEFLTYFQNEAQLEKSRLLSDRFSAERPKGSFSTLEIQRTEQGDSAMYLCASSPEGGRPGNQPQHFGDGTRLSIL.

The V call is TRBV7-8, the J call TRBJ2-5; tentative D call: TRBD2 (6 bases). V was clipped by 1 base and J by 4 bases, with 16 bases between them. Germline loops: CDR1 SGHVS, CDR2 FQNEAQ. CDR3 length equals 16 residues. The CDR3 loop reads CASSLVRTKVLETQYF. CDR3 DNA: TGTGCCAGCAGCTTAGTCAGGACTAAGGTTCTAGAGACCCAGTACTTC.

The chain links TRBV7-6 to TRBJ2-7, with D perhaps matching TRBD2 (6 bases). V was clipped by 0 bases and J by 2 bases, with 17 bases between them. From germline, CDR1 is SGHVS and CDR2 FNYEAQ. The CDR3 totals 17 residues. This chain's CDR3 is CASSLAGGERPAYEQYF. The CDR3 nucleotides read TGTGCCAGCAGCTTAGCGGGCGGGGAGCGGCCCGCCTACGAGCAGTACTTC. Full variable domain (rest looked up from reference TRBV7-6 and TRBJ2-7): GAGVSQSPRYKVTKRGQDVALRCDPISGHVSLYWYRQALGQGPEFLTYFNYEAQQDKSGLPNDRFSAERPEGSISTLTIQRTEQRDSAMYRCASSLAGGERPAYEQYFGPGTRLTVT.

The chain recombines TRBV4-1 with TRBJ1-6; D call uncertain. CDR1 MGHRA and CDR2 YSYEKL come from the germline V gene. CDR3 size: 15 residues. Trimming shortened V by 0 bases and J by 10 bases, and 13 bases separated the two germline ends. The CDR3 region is CASSQDRAERSPLHF. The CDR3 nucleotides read TGCGCCAGCAGCCAAGATCGGGCGGAGAGGTCACCCCTCCACTTT.

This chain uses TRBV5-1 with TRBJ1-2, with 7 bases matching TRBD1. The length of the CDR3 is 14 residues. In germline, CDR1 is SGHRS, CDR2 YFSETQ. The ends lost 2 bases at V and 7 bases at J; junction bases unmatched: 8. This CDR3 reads CASSFLEGGPGYTF. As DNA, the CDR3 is TGCGCCAGCAGCTTTTTGGAAGGGGGCCCTGGCTACACCTTC.

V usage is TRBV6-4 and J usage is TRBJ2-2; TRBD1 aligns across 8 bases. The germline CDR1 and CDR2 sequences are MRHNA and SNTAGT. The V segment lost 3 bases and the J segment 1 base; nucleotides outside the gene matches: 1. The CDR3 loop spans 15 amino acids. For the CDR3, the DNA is TGTGCCAGCAGTGAACAGGGGGGGAACACCGGGGAGCTGTTTTTT. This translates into CASSEQGGNTGELFF.

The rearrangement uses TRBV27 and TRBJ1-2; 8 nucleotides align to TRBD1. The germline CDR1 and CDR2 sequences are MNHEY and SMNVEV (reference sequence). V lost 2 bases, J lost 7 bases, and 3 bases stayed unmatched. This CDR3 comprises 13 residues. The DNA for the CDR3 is TGTGCCAGCAGTTTACAGGGGGCGGTTGGCTACACCTTC. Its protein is CASSLQGAVGYTF.

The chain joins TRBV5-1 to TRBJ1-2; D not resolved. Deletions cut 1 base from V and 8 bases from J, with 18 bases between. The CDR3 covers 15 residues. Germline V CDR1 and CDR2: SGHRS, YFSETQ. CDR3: CASSLTATEGGGYTF. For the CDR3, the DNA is TGCGCCAGCAGCTTGACCGCCACCGAAGGAGGGGGCTACACCTTC.

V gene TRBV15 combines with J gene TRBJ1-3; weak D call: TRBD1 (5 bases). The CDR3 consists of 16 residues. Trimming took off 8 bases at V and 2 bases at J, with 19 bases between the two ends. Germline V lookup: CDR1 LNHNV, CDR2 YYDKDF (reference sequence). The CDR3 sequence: CATSTGGLITGNTIYF. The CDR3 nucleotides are TGTGCCACCTCTACGGGGGGATTGATAACTGGAAACACCATATATTTT.

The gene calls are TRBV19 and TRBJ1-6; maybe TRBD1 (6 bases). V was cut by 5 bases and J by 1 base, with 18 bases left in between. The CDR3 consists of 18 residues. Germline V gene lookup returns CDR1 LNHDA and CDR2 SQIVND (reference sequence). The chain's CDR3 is CASSFSTGSGSYNSPLHF. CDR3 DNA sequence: TGTGCCAGTAGTTTTAGCACAGGGTCGGGATCCTATAATTCACCCCTCCACTTT.

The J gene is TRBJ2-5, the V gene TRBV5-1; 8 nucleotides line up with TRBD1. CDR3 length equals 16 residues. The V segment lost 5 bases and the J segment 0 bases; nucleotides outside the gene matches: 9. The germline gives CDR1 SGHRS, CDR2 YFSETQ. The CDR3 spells CASSSQGATYQETQYF. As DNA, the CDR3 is TGCGCCAGCAGTTCGCAGGGGGCAACTTACCAAGAGACCCAGTACTTC. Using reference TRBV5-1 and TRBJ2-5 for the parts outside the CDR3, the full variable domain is KAGVTQTPRYLIKTRGQQVTLSCSPISGHRSVSWYQQTPGQGLQFLFEYFSETQRNKGNFPGRFSGRQFSNSRSEMNVSTLELGDSALYLCASSSQGATYQETQYFGPGTRLLVL.

CDR3 DNA sequence: TGTGCCAGCAGCGTAGCAGGAGTAGGGGGCGGTAACTATGGCTACACCTTC. This sequence encodes CASSVAGVGGGNYGYTF. This sequence joins TRBV9 and TRBJ1-2, with 7 bases matching TRBD1. Trimming took 0 bases from V and 1 from J; bases not matched to a gene: 9. The CDR3 consists of 17 residues. Germline-derived CDR1 and CDR2 are SGDLS and YYNGEE.

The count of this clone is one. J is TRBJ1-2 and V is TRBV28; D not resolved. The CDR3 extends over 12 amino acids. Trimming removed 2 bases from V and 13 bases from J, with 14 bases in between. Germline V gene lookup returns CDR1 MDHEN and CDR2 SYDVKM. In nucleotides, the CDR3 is TGTGCCAGCAGTTTAGGGCAGGTAAAATCCACCTTC. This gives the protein CASSLGQVKSTF.

Written as DNA, the CDR3 is TGTGCCAGCAGTTTGGGGCAGAACACTGAAGCTTTCTTT. This gives the protein CASSLGQNTEAFF. The J gene is TRBJ1-1, the V gene TRBV28; D possibly corresponds to TRBD1 (5 bases). Germline assignment: CDR1 MDHEN and CDR2 SYDVKM. Trimming took 3 bases from V and 1 from J, leaving 6 bases between them. CDR3 length: 13 residues.

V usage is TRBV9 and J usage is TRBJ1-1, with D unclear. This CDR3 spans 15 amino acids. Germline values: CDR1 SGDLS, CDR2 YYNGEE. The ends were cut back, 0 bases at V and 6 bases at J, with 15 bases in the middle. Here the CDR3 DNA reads TGTGCCAGCAGCGTAGATCCCCGATCTGGGGCTGAAGCTTTCTTT. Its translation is CASSVDPRSGAEAFF. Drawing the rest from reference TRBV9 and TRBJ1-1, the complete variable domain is DSGVTQTPKHLITATGQRVTLRCSPRSGDLSVYWYQQSLDQGLQFLIQYYNGEERAKGNILERFSAQQFPDLHSELNLSSLELGDSALYFCASSVDPRSGAEAFFGQGTRLTVV.